The present TCR beta chain was sequenced within a study of cytomegalovirus exposure and HLA in healthy donors. The J segment lost 7 bases and the V segment lost 2 bases, leaving 9 bases of the junction unmatched. The CDR3 is made up of 16 amino acids. Germline CDR1 is SNHLY and CDR2 is FYNNEI. Use of 60 Vbeta and 13 Jbeta primers characterized the PCR. Sequenced by immunoSEQ multiplex PCR; TCRdb stores in-frame clones only, minus some. The table lists about 150,000 clones, 75% of them singletons. The J gene is TRBJ2-3, the V gene TRBV2; 10 nucleotides agree with TRBD2. The TCR originated in a man aged 25 to 45 in good health and CMV-seronegative. Specimen: PBMCs. In DNA, the CDR3 is TGTGCCAGCAGTGAACGGGAGTTAGCGGGGGGTAATACGCAGTATTTT. The encoded protein is CASSERELAGGNTQYF.